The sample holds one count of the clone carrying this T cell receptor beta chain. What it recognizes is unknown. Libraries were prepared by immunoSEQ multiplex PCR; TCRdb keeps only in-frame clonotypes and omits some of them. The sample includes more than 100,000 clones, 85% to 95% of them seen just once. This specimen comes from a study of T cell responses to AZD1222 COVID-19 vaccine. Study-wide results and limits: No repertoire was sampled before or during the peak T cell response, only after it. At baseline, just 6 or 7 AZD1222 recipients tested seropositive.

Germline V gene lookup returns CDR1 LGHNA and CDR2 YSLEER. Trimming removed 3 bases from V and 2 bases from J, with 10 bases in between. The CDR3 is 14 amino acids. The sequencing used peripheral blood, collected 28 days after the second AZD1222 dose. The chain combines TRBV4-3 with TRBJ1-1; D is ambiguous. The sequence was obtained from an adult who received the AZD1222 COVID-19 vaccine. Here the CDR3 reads CASSQRTGNTEAFF. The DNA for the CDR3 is TGCGCCAGCAGCCAGCGGACTGGAAACACTGAAGCTTTCTTT.